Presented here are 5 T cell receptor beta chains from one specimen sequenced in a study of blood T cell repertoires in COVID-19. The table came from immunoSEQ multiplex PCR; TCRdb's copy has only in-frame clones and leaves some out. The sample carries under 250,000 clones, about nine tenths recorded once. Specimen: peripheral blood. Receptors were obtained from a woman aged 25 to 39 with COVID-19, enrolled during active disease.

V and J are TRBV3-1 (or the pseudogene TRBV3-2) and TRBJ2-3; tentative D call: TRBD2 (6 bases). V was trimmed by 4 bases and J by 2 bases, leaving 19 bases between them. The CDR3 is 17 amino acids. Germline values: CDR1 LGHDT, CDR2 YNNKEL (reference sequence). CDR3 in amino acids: CASSPPLGLAYTDTQYF. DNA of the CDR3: TGTGCCAGCAGCCCCCCGCTGGGGCTAGCGTACACAGATACGCAGTATTTT.

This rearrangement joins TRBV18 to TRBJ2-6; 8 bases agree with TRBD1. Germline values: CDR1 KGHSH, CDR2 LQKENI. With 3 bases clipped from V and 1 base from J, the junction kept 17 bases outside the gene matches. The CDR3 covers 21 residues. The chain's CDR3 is CASSPTTFLWTGRSGANVLTF. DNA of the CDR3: TGTGCCAGCTCACCCACTACCTTCCTTTGGACAGGGCGGTCTGGGGCCAACGTCCTGACTTTC.

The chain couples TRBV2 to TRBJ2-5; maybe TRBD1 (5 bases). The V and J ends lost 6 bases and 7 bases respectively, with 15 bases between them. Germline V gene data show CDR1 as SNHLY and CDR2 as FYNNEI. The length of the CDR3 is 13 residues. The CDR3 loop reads CASRDRQRGTQYF. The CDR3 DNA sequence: TGTGCCAGCAGGGACCGTCAAAGGGGGACCCAGTACTTC.

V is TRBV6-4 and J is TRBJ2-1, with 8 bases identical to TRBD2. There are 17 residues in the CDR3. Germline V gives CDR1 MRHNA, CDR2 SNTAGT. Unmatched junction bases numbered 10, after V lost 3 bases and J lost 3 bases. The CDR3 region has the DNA TGTGCCAGCAGTGATTTCATAGCGGGATCTCTCTACAATGAGCAGTTCTTC. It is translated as CASSDFIAGSLYNEQFF.

This CDR3 reads CASSIRGGGSNQPQHF. CDR3 coding DNA: TGTGCCAGTAGTATACGGGGCGGGGGCAGCAATCAGCCCCAGCATTTT. J is TRBJ1-5 and V is TRBV19, with a weak D call TRBD1 (6 bases). With 2 bases removed from V and 1 base from J, the gap between germline ends came to 12 bases. The germline CDR1 and CDR2 sequences are LNHDA and SQIVND (reference sequence). The CDR3 loop spans 16 amino acids.